This is a list of T cell receptor beta chains from one sample in a study of CD8+ T cells in alopecia areata. Sequenced by immunoSEQ multiplex PCR; TCRdb stores in-frame clones only, minus some. The sample yields around 160,000 clones, 80% to 90% seen once. The specimen was CD8+ T cells sorted from blood, collected at week 0. The source of these receptors is a human donor with alopecia areata. CDR3s include the opening cysteine and the closing phenylalanine or tryptophan. The order of the fields is clone size, V gene, D gene, J gene, CDR3 DNA, CDR3 protein. The D gene is left open where the match is weak. Clone size appears in some rows only: once, few, many, or a class for an expanded clone.

clone size: -; V gene: TRBV6-5; D gene: TRBD2; J gene: TRBJ2-1; CDR3 DNA: TGTGCCAGCAGTTACTCGGCTAGCGGTCTAAACGAGCAGTTCTTC; CDR3 protein: CASSYSASGLNEQFF
clone size: -; V gene: TRBV29-1; D gene: -; J gene: TRBJ2-7; CDR3 DNA: TGCAGCGTTGGAGTAAGGGGGAACGAGCAGTACTTC; CDR3 protein: CSVGVRGNEQYF
clone size: few; V gene: TRBV11-2; D gene: TRBD2; J gene: TRBJ2-1; CDR3 DNA: TGTGCCAGCAGCGAAAACAGCGGGATCTCCTACAATGAGCAGTTCTTC; CDR3 protein: CASSENSGISYNEQFF
clone size: -; V gene: TRBV19; D gene: TRBD2; J gene: TRBJ2-1; CDR3 DNA: TGTGCCAGTAGGACTAGCGGGGGTTACTACAATGAGCAGTTCTTC; CDR3 protein: CASRTSGGYYNEQFF
clone size: -; V gene: TRBV28; D gene: -; J gene: TRBJ2-3; CDR3 DNA: TGTGCCAGCATAACCGGGTCTGGTGGCACAGATACGCAGTATTTT; CDR3 protein: CASITGSGGTDTQYF
clone size: -; V gene: TRBV6-1; D gene: -; J gene: TRBJ2-7; CDR3 DNA: TGTGCCAGCAGTCACGACTGGTACGAGCAGTACTTC; CDR3 protein: CASSHDWYEQYF
clone size: -; V gene: TRBV29-1; D gene: -; J gene: TRBJ2-7; CDR3 DNA: TGCAGCGTGAGGGGAGGCCCAAGAGGGTACGAGCAGTACTTC; CDR3 protein: CSVRGGPRGYEQYF
clone size: -; V gene: TRBV30; D gene: -; J gene: TRBJ2-1; CDR3 DNA: TGTGCCTGGATGGGCCCAGGTGAGCAGTTCTTC; CDR3 protein: CAWMGPGEQFF
clone size: -; V gene: TRBV7-9; D gene: -; J gene: TRBJ1-1; CDR3 DNA: TGTGCCAGCAGCTCGGCAGGGTGGTCGGACACTGAAGCTTTCTTT; CDR3 protein: CASSSAGWSDTEAFF
clone size: -; V gene: TRBV7-2; D gene: TRBD2; J gene: TRBJ2-5; CDR3 DNA: TGTGCCAGCAGCTTCCTAGCGGGAGTGTCTGAGACCCAGTACTTC; CDR3 protein: CASSFLAGVSETQYF
clone size: -; V gene: TRBV4-2; D gene: -; J gene: TRBJ2-4; CDR3 DNA: TGTGCCAGCAGCCTGATGGCGGAGTTAGCCAAAAACATTCAGTACTTC; CDR3 protein: CASSLMAELAKNIQYF
clone size: -; V gene: TRBV27; D gene: -; J gene: TRBJ2-7; CDR3 DNA: TGTGCCAGCAGTTTGGGGGTATATAGGTACGAGCAGTACTTC; CDR3 protein: CASSLGVYRYEQYF
clone size: -; V gene: TRBV14; D gene: TRBD1; J gene: TRBJ2-1; CDR3 DNA: TGTGCCAGCAGCCTCCTGACAGGGGGCTTATATGAGCAGTTCTTC; CDR3 protein: CASSLLTGGLYEQFF
clone size: -; V gene: TRBV29-1; D gene: -; J gene: TRBJ1-2; CDR3 DNA: TGCAGCGTCAACGGGGCTTCAGAAGGCTACACCTTC; CDR3 protein: CSVNGASEGYTF
clone size: -; V gene: TRBV27; D gene: -; J gene: TRBJ2-5; CDR3 DNA: TGTGCCAGCAGGCCTTGGACAGCCCAAGAGACCCAGTACTTC; CDR3 protein: CASRPWTAQETQYF
clone size: few; V gene: TRBV2; D gene: -; J gene: TRBJ2-1; CDR3 DNA: TGTGCCAGCAGTGGATTACTTTTTCGAGATGAGCAGTTCTTC; CDR3 protein: CASSGLLFRDEQFF
clone size: -; V gene: TRBV7-9; D gene: -; J gene: TRBJ2-2; CDR3 DNA: TGTGCCAGCAGCTTGGGGGACGGGGAGCTGTTTTTT; CDR3 protein: CASSLGDGELFF
clone size: -; V gene: TRBV7-2; D gene: -; J gene: TRBJ1-2; CDR3 DNA: TGTGCCAGAGTACATGCATATGGCTACACCTTC; CDR3 protein: CARVHAYGYTF
clone size: -; V gene: TRBV5-4; D gene: -; J gene: TRBJ2-1; CDR3 DNA: TGTGCCAGCAGCTTGGAATTCGAATTGAATGAGCAGTTCTTC; CDR3 protein: CASSLEFELNEQFF
clone size: -; V gene: TRBV20-1; D gene: -; J gene: TRBJ2-7; CDR3 DNA: TGCAGTGCTAAACGGGTTCGGGAGCAGTACTTC; CDR3 protein: CSAKRVREQYF
clone size: -; V gene: TRBV20-1; D gene: -; J gene: TRBJ2-7; CDR3 DNA: TGCAGTGCCTTTAACTACGAGCAGTACTTC; CDR3 protein: CSAFNYEQYF
clone size: -; V gene: TRBV5-6; D gene: -; J gene: TRBJ2-1; CDR3 DNA: TGTGCCAGCAGCTTTAGGACTAACTCCTACAATGAGCAGTTCTTC; CDR3 protein: CASSFRTNSYNEQFF